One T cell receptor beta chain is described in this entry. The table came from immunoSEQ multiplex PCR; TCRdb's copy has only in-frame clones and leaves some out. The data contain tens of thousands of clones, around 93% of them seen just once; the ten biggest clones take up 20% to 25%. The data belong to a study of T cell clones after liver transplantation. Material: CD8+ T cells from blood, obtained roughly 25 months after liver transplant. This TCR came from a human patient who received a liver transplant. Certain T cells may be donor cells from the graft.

This CDR3 reads CASSPPSVSTDTQYF. CDR3 sequence (DNA): TGTGCCAGCAGCCCCCCTAGCGTTAGCACAGATACGCAGTATTTT. The chain joins TRBV9 to TRBJ2-3, with D possibly TRBD2 on 6 matching bases. Germline V gene lookup returns CDR1 SGDLS and CDR2 YYNGEE. V dropped 4 bases and J dropped 0 bases, with 12 bases sitting between them. CDR3 length: 15 amino acids.